This T cell receptor beta chain stems from a study of T cell repertoires in cytomegalovirus infection. Per germline, CDR1 SNHLY and CDR2 FYNNEI. This CDR3 region has 14 residues. V was trimmed by 7 bases and J by 0 bases, leaving 12 bases between them. This clonotype showed up just once. This is likely a read error, given that the CDR3 carries no conserved phenylalanine or tryptophan at its end. From the reads, TCRdb called clonotypes with MiXCR, one entry per CDR3 protein. The sample consists of under 800,000 distinct CDR3 sequences, approximately 24% of them appearing once. The TCR comes from a human donor in good health (CMV status not recorded). Some clones in this sample may be carry-over from other donors' samples. The sample was CD8+ T cells from PBMCs. The V and J genes are TRBV2 and TRBJ1-2; D not resolved. In DNA, the CDR3 is TGTGCCAGCATCCGGACGGGGTCTAACTATGGCTACACCCTC. Translating gives CASIRTGSNYGYTL.